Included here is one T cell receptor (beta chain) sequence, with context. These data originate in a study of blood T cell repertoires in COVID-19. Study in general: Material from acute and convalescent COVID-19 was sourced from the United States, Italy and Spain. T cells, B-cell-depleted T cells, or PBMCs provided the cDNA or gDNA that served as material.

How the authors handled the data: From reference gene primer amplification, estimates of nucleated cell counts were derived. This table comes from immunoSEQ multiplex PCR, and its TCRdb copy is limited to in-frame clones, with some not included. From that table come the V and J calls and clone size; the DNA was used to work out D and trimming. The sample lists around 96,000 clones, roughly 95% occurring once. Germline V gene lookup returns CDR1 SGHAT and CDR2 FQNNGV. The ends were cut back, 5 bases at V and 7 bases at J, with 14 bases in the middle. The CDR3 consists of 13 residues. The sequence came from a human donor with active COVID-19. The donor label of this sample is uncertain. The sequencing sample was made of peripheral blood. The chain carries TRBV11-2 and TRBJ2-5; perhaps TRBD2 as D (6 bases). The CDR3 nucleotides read TGTGCCAGCAGCCCTGGAGGGTTCGGGACCCAGTACTTC. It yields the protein CASSPGGFGTQYF.